These 21 T cell receptor beta chains were sequenced from one sample in a study of cytomegalovirus exposure and HLA in healthy donors. Primers: 60 Vbeta forward and 13 Jbeta reverse. The repertoire was sequenced with immunoSEQ multiplex PCR; TCRdb's copy has only in-frame clones and lacks some. This table holds about 150,000 clones, around 84% found once. What was sequenced was PBMCs. The receptors shown here come from a boy between 2 and 15 years old in good health and CMV-seronegative.

The V and J genes are TRBV9 and TRBJ2-1, with 9 bases lining up with TRBD2. Trimming cost V 0 bases and J 5 bases; bases outside gene matches: 3. This CDR3 is built from 15 residues. Germline-derived CDR1 and CDR2 are SGDLS and YYNGEE. The CDR3 nucleotides are TGTGCCAGCAGCGTAGAAGGACTAGCGCACAATGAGCAGTTCTTC. Residues: CASSVEGLAHNEQFF.

The J gene is TRBJ2-5, the V gene TRBV13, with D uncertain. The J call may be mistaken, given a closer DNA end match to TRBJ2-7. The CDR3 is 12 residues long. Germline CDR1 PRHDT, CDR2 FYEKMQ (reference sequence). CDR3 sequence: CASSTNPYEQYF. CDR3 bases: TGTGCCAGCAGCACGAATCCCTACGAGCAGTACTTC.

This chain links TRBV29-1 with TRBJ2-3; D gene ambiguous. The CDR3 spans 14 residues. CDR1 and CDR2 (germline): SQVTM, ANQGSEA. Trimming took off 5 bases at V and 4 bases at J, with 16 bases between the two ends. CDR3 bases: TGCAGCGTTTTGTTCAGGCTCACGTCAGATACGCAGTATTTT. Encoded protein: CSVLFRLTSDTQYF.

The V gene is TRBV6-5, the J gene TRBJ1-2; D gene unclear. There are 13 residues in the CDR3. The germline CDR1 and CDR2 sequences are MNHEY and SVGAGI. V was clipped by 2 bases and J by 4 bases, with 8 bases between them. The CDR3 loop is CASSYTVSYGYTF. The CDR3, as DNA: TGTGCCAGCAGTTACACGGTATCCTATGGCTACACCTTC.

The V call is TRBV29-1, the J call TRBJ2-5; a weak D match, TRBD2 (6 bases). Germline CDR1 is SQVTM and CDR2 is ANQGSEA. Trimming removed 0 bases at V and 1 base at J, with 12 bases between. CDR3 length: 15 residues. CDR3 sequence reads: CSVEDHDSGQETQYF. The CDR3 nucleotides read TGCAGCGTTGAAGATCATGATAGCGGCCAAGAGACCCAGTACTTC. Supplemented by reference TRBV29-1 and TRBJ2-5, the full variable domain reads SAVISQKPSRDICQRGTSLTIQCQVDSQVTMMFWYRQQPGQSLTLIATANQGSEATYESGFVIDKFPISRPNLTFSTLTVSNMSPEDSSIYLCSVEDHDSGQETQYFGPGTRLLVL.

This clone appeared a single time. This rearrangement joins TRBV7-9 to TRBJ1-2; D might be TRBD1 (5 bases). V was cut by 0 bases and J by 1 base, with 9 bases left in between. The CDR3 covers 15 residues. The germline CDR1 and CDR2 sequences are SEHNR and FQNEAQ (reference sequence). CDR3 protein: CASSLAGGDNYGYTF. The CDR3 nucleotides read TGTGCCAGCAGCTTAGCGGGGGGAGATAACTATGGCTACACCTTC.

The V and J genes are TRBV6-1 and TRBJ2-3; 7 bases line up with TRBD2. This CDR3 spans 17 amino acids. After removal of 3 bases from V and 2 bases from J, the junction contained 11 bases not matched to a gene. CDR1 and CDR2 (germline): MNHNS, SASEGT. This CDR3 is CASSDDLAADPTDTQYF. CDR3 coding DNA: TGTGCCAGCAGTGACGACCTAGCGGCGGATCCCACAGATACGCAGTATTTT.

The chain links TRBV11-3 to TRBJ2-1; D call uncertain. The V end was cut by 5 bases, the J end by 9 bases, with 11 bases between. The CDR3 has 12 amino acids. Germline lookup yields CDR1 SGHNT and CDR2 YENEEA. The CDR3 DNA follows: TGTGCCAGCAGCCCCTCTTCGGGTGAGCAGTTCTTC. Translation: CASSPSSGEQFF.

The chain joins TRBV7-9 to TRBJ2-1; D is undetermined. The CDR3 has 14 amino acids. The germline V gene has CDR1 SEHNR and CDR2 FQNEAQ (reference sequence). The ends were cut back, 5 bases at V and 1 base at J, with 9 bases in the middle. The CDR3 loop is CASSLTLSYNEQFF. The CDR3 DNA is TGTGCCAGCAGCCTCACCCTATCCTACAATGAGCAGTTCTTC.

Worth noting for this clone: The same CDR3 is also encoded by other DNA sequences in this sample. The J gene is TRBJ2-7, the V gene TRBV5-1; 9 bases align to TRBD1. CDR1 is SGHRS and CDR2 is YFSETQ in the germline V gene. Trimming took 2 bases from V and 3 from J; bases not matched to a gene: 9. This CDR3 is 16 amino acids long. DNA for the CDR3: TGCGCCAGCAGCTTAGGTGACAGGGGGTTTAACTACGAGCAGTACTTC. As protein: CASSLGDRGFNYEQYF.

V and J are TRBV4-1 and TRBJ1-5, with TRBD1 identical over 7 bases. The CDR3 totals 15 residues. Germline V gene sequence: CDR1 MGHRA, CDR2 YSYEKL. V gave up 4 bases and J gave up 7 bases; unmatched junction bases: 10. The CDR3 region is CASSLRTGAQQPQHF. CDR3 sequence (DNA): TGCGCCAGCAGCCTGAGGACAGGAGCCCAGCAGCCCCAGCATTTT.

The rearrangement links TRBV6-6 to TRBJ1-5; TRBD1 is a possible D gene (5 bases). Germline CDR1 and CDR2: MNHNY and SVGAGI (reference sequence). The V end lost 2 bases, the J end lost 6 bases, and 11 bases lay between the germline ends. The CDR3 has 14 residues. DNA for the CDR3: TGTGCCAGCAGTTACCGCAGGGAAGTTCAGCCCCAGCATTTT. As protein: CASSYRREVQPQHF.

The J gene is TRBJ2-2, the V gene TRBV10-3; D is ambiguous. Germline CDR1 ENHRY, CDR2 SYGVKD. This CDR3 contains 16 residues. Trimming shortened V by 3 bases and J by 0 bases, and 11 bases separated the two germline ends. The CDR3 nucleotides read TGTGCCATCAGTGACCCCAGGATGACGAACACCGGGGAGCTGTTTTTT. This gives the protein CAISDPRMTNTGELFF.

The chain recombines TRBV5-1 with TRBJ2-3, with TRBD2 matching 12 bases. The CDR3 has 19 residues. J was trimmed by 0 bases and V by 0 bases; bases with no gene match: 8. The germline gives CDR1 SGHRS, CDR2 YFSETQ. CDR3 nucleotide sequence: TGCGCCAGCAGCTTGGGTCGCTCTAGCGGGGGGGTTAGCACAGATACGCAGTATTTT. Its protein product is CASSLGRSSGGVSTDTQYF.

This clone was recorded once. The J gene is TRBJ2-7, the V gene TRBV9; 11 positions match TRBD2. The CDR3 totals 14 residues. The V segment lost 4 bases and the J segment 4 bases; nucleotides outside the gene matches: 4. Germline values: CDR1 SGDLS, CDR2 YYNGEE. DNA for the CDR3: TGTGCCAGCAGCAGACTAGCGGGACCATACGAGCAGTACTTC. Translation: CASSRLAGPYEQYF.

This clone was counted once. The gene calls are TRBV28 and TRBJ1-4, with no clear D. CDR3 length equals 15 residues. V was pared by 5 bases and J by 6 bases, with 16 bases between. Germline values: CDR1 MDHEN, CDR2 SYDVKM. The CDR3 here is CASSSAGEGHEKLFF. CDR3 DNA: TGTGCCAGCAGTAGCGCGGGAGAAGGGCATGAAAAACTGTTTTTT.

The gene calls are TRBV15 and TRBJ2-2; 10 bases match TRBD2. CDR3 length equals 19 residues. Germline V gene sequence: CDR1 LNHNV, CDR2 YYDKDF (reference sequence). V was pared by 0 bases and J by 3 bases, with 10 bases of the junction left unmatched. CDR3 amino acids: CATSRDFGLAGDDTGELFF. The CDR3 DNA reads as TGTGCCACCAGCAGAGATTTCGGGCTAGCGGGAGACGACACCGGGGAGCTGTTTTTT.

J is TRBJ1-1 and V is TRBV27; D may be TRBD1 (6 bases). V shed 5 bases and J shed 1 base, with 11 bases lying between them. This CDR3 is 14 amino acids long. Germline CDR1 is MNHEY and CDR2 is SMNVEV (reference sequence). CDR3 coding DNA: TGTGCCAGCAGTCCGCAACAGGGGAACACTGAAGCTTTCTTT. Amino acids: CASSPQQGNTEAFF.

This chain joins TRBV13 and TRBJ1-1; maybe TRBD1 (6 bases). Trimming took off 0 bases at V and 7 bases at J, with 9 bases between the two ends. CDR3 length: 13 residues. Per germline, CDR1 PRHDT and CDR2 FYEKMQ (reference sequence). The CDR3 DNA reads as TGTGCCAGCAGCTTAGGGCAGGGGCGTGAAGCTTTCTTT. Translating it yields CASSLGQGREAFF.

The rearrangement joins TRBV5-4 to TRBJ1-2, with D hard to call. CDR1 SGHNT and CDR2 YYREEE come from the germline V gene (reference sequence). V lost 1 base and J 2 bases, leaving 9 bases between the germline ends. The CDR3 has 14 residues. In DNA form, the CDR3 reads TGTGCCAGCAGCTTGAGCATGAAGAACTATGGCTACACCTTC. Amino acid sequence: CASSLSMKNYGYTF.

This chain connects TRBV6-6 to TRBJ2-2, with D possibly being TRBD2 (6 bases). The V end was cut by 6 bases, the J end by 7 bases, with 21 bases between. This CDR3 has 16 residues. Looked up from germline, CDR1 is MNHNY and CDR2 is SVGAGI (reference sequence). The DNA for the CDR3 is TGTGCCAGCAGCCCCCCTCGCCAGGCGGGAAGCGGGGAGCTGTTTTTT. This gives the protein CASSPPRQAGSGELFF.